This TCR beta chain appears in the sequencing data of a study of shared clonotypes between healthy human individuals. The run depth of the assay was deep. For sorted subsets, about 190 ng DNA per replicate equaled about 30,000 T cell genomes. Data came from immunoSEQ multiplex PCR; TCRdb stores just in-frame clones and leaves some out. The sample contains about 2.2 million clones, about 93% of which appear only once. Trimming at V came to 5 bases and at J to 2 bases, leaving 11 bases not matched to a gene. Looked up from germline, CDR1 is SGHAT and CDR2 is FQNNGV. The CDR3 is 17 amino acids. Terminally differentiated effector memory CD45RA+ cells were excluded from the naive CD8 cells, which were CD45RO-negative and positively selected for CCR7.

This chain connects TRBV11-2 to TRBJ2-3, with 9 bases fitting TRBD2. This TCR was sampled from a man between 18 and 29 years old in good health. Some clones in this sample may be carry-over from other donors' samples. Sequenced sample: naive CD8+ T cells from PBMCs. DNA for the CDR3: TGTGCCAGCAGCCTGCGACTAGCGGAGTCGTTCACAGATACGCAGTATTTT. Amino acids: CASSLRLAESFTDTQYF.